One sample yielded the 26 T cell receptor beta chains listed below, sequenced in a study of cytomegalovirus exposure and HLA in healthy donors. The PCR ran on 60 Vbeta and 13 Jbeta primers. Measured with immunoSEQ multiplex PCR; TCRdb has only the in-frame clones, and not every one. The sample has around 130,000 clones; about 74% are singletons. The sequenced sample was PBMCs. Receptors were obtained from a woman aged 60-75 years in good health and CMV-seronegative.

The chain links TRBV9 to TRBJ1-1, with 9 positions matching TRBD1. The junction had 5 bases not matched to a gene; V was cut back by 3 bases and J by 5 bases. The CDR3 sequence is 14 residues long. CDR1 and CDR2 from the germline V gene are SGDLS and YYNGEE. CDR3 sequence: CASSAGTGFTEAFF. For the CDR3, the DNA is TGTGCCAGCAGCGCCGGGACAGGGTTTACTGAAGCTTTCTTT.

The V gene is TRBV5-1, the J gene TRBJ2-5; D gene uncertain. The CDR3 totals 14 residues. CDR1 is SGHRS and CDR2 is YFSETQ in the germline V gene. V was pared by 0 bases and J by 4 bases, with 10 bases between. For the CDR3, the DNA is TGCGCCAGCAGCTTGGCCGCTGGGCGAGAGACCCAGTACTTC. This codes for CASSLAAGRETQYF.

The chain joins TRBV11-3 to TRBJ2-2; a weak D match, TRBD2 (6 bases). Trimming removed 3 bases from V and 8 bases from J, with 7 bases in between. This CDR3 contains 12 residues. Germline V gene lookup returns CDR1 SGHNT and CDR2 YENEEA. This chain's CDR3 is CASSLRDGELFF. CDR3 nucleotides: TGTGCCAGCAGCTTGCGGGATGGGGAGCTGTTTTTT.

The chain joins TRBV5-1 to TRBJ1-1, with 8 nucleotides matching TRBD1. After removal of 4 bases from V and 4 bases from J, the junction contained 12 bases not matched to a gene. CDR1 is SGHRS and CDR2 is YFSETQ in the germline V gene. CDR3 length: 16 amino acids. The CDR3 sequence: CASSPDRGLVGTEAFF. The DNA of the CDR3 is TGCGCCAGCAGCCCCGACAGGGGTCTGGTGGGCACTGAAGCTTTCTTT.

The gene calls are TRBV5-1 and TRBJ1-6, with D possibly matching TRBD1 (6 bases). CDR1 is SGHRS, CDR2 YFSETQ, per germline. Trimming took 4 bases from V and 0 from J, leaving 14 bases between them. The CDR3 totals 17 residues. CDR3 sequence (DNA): TGCGCCAGCAGCGCCAGGGGATCAAGCTCCTATAATTCACCCCTCCACTTT. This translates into CASSARGSSSYNSPLHF.

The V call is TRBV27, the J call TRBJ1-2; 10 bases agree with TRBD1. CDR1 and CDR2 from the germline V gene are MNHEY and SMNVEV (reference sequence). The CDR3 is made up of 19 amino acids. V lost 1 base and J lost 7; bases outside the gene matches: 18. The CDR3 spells CASSLFGPGQGVLLGGYTF. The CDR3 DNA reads TGTGCCAGCAGTTTATTCGGACCTGGACAGGGGGTCCTGCTCGGTGGCTACACCTTC.

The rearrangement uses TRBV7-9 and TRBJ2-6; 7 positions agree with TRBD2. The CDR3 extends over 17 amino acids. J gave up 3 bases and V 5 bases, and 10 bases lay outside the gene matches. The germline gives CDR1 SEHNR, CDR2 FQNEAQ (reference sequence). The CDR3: CASSLGEGLGGANVLTF. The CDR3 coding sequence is TGTGCCAGCAGCCTAGGGGAGGGTTTAGGTGGGGCCAACGTCCTGACTTTC.

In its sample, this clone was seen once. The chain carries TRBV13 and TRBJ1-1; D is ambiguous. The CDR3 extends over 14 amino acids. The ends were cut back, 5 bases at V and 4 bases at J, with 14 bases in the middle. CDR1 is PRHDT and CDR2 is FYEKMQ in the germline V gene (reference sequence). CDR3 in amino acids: CASSDRTAATEAFF. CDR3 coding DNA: TGTGCCAGCAGCGACCGAACAGCAGCCACTGAAGCTTTCTTT.

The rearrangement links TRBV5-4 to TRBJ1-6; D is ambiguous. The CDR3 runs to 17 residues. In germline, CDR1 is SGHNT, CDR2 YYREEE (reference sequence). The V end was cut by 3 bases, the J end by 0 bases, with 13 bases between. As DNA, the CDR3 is TGTGCCAGCAGCTCGAGGGCGAGGAGCTCCTATAATTCACCCCTCCACTTT. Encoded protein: CASSSRARSSYNSPLHF.

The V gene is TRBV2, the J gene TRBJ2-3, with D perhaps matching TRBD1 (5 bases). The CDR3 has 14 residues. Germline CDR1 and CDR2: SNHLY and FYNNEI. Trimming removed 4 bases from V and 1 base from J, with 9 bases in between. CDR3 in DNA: TGTGCCAGCAGTGGGGGCAAAGGCACAGATACGCAGTATTTT. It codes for CASSGGKGTDTQYF.

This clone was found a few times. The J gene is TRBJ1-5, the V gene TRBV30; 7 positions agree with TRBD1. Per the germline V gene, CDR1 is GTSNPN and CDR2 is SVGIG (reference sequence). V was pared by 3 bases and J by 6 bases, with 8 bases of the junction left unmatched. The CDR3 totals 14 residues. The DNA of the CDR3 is TGTGCCTGGAGAAACAGACAGGGCGGTCAGCCCCAGCATTTT. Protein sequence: CAWRNRQGGQPQHF.

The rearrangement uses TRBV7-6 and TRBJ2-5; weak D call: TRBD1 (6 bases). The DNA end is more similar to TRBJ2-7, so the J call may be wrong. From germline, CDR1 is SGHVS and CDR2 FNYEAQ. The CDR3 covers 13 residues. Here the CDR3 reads CASSPTGYYEQYF. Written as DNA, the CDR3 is TGTGCCAGCAGCCCAACAGGGTACTACGAGCAGTACTTC.

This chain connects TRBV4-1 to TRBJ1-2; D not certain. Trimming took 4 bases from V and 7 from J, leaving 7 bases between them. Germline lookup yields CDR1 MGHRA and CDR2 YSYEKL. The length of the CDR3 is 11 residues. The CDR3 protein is CASSLHSGYTF. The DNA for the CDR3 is TGCGCCAGCAGCCTGCATAGTGGCTACACCTTC.

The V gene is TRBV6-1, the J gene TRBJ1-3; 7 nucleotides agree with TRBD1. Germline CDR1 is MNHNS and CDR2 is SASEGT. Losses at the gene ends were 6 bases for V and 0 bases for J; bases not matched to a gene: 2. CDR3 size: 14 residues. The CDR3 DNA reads TGTGCCAGCAGACGGGACAGCTCTGGAAACACCATATATTTT. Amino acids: CASRRDSSGNTIYF.

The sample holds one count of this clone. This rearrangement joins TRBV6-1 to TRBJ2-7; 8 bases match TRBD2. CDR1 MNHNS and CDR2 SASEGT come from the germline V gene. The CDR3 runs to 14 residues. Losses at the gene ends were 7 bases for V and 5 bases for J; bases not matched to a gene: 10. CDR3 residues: CASTPGTSSNEQYF. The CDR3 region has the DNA TGTGCCAGCACGCCCGGGACTAGTTCTAACGAGCAGTACTTC.

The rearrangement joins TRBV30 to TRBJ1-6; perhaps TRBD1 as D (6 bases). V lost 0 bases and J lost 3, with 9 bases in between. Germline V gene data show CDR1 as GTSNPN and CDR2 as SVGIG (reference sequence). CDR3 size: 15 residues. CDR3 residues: CAWSVGTFYNSPLHF. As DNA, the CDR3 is TGTGCCTGGAGTGTAGGGACATTCTATAATTCACCCCTCCACTTT.

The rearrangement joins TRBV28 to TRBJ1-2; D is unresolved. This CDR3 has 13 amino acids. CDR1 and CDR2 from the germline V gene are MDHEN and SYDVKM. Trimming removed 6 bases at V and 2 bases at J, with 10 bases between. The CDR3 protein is CASRPGSNYGYTF. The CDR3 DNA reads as TGTGCCAGCAGACCGGGGTCCAACTATGGCTACACCTTC.

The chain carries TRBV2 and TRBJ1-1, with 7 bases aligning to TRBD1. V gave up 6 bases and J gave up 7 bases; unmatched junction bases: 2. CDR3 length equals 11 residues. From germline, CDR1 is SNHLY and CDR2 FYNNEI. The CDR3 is CASRRQGEAFF. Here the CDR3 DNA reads TGTGCCAGCAGGCGACAGGGTGAAGCTTTCTTT.

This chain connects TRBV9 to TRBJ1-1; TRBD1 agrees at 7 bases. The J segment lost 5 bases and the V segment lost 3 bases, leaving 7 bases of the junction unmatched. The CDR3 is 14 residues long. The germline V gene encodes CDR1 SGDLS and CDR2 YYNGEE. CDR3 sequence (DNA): TGTGCCAGCAGCGAAACAGGGGTTTGGACTGAAGCTTTCTTT. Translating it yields CASSETGVWTEAFF.

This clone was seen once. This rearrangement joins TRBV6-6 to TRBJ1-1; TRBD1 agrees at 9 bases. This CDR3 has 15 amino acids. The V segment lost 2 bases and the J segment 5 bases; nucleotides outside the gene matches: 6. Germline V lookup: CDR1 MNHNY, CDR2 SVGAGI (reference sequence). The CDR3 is CASSYGWDRETEAFF. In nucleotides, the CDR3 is TGTGCCAGCAGTTACGGGTGGGACAGGGAAACTGAAGCTTTCTTT.

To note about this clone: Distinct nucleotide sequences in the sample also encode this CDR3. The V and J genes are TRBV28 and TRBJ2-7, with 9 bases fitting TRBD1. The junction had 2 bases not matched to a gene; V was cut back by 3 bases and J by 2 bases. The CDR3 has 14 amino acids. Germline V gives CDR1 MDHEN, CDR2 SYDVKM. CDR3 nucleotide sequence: TGTGCCAGCAGTTTTTACAGGGGGCCCTACGAGCAGTACTTC. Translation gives CASSFYRGPYEQYF.

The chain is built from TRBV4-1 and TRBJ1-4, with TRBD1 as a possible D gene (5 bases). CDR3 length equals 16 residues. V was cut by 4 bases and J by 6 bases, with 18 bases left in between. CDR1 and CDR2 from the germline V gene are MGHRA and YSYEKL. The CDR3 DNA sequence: TGCGCCAGCAGCCCGCCGACGCAGGGAGGTTATGAAAAACTGTTTTTT. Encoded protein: CASSPPTQGGYEKLFF.

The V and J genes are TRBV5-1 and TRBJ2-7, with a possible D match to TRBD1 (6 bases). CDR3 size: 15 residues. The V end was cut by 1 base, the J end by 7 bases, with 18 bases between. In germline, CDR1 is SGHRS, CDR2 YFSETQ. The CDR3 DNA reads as TGCGCCAGCAGCTTGTTGGGGGCCGCCCTGGGGGAGCAGTACTTC. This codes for CASSLLGAALGEQYF.

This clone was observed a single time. CDR3 protein: CASSQDEYARGTQYF. The CDR3 DNA is TGCGCCAGCAGCCAAGATGAGTACGCGCGGGGTACCCAGTACTTC. The chain recombines TRBV4-1 with TRBJ2-5, with D perhaps matching TRBD2 (6 bases). The CDR3 contains 15 residues. V was clipped by 0 bases and J by 8 bases, with 16 bases between them. Germline V CDR1 and CDR2: MGHRA, YSYEKL.

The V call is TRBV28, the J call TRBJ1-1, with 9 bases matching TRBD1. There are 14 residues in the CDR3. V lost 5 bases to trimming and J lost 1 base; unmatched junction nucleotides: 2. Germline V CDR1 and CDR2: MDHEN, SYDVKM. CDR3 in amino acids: CASSTDRGNTEAFF. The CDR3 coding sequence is TGTGCCAGCAGTACGGACAGGGGGAACACTGAAGCTTTCTTT. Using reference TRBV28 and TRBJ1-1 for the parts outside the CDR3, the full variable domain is DVKVTQSSRYLVKRTGEKVFLECVQDMDHENMFWYRQDPGLGLRLIYFSYDVKMKEKGDIPEGYSVSREKKERFSLILESASTNQTSMYLCASSTDRGNTEAFFGQGTRLTVV.

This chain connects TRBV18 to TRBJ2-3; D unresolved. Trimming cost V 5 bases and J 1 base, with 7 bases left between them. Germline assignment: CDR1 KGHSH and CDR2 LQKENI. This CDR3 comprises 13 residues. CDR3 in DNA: TGTGCCAGCTCAGGGCTCGGCACAGATACGCAGTATTTT. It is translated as CASSGLGTDTQYF.